The 22 T cell receptor beta chains below were found in one sample sequenced in a study of cytomegalovirus exposure and HLA in healthy donors. The PCR was carried out with 60 Vbeta primers and 13 Jbeta primers. The table came from immunoSEQ multiplex PCR; TCRdb's copy has only in-frame clones and leaves some out. The sample consists of about 190,000 clones, roughly 73% of them appearing once. Sample: PBMCs. These receptors were taken from a woman aged 25-40 years in good health and CMV-seropositive.

The CDR3 bases are TGTGCCAGCAGGACTAGCGGGAGGCCCTACGAGCAGTACTTC. It codes for CASRTSGRPYEQYF. The chain employs TRBV27 and TRBJ2-7; 13 bases agree with TRBD2. CDR1 MNHEY and CDR2 SMNVEV come from the germline V gene (reference sequence). The CDR3 consists of 14 residues. V trimming: 6 bases; J trimming: 2 bases; junction bases outside the gene matches: 1.

The chain couples TRBV30 to TRBJ2-5; D possibly corresponds to TRBD2 (6 bases). CDR3 size: 16 residues. Per the germline V gene, CDR1 is GTSNPN and CDR2 is SVGIG (reference sequence). V lost 0 bases to trimming and J lost 1 base, with 15 bases between them. The CDR3 sequence: CAWSVVGGVLQETQYF. The CDR3 bases are TGTGCCTGGAGTGTAGTGGGCGGGGTACTCCAAGAGACCCAGTACTTC.

The V gene is TRBV7-3, the J gene TRBJ2-1; 9 positions agree with TRBD2. CDR3 length: 17 residues. Germline-derived CDR1 and CDR2 are SGHTA and FQGTGA. Unmatched junction bases numbered 12, after V lost 5 bases and J lost 4 bases. The DNA for the CDR3 is TGTGCCAGCAGCCCACCAGGGGCTAGCGGGACGTACAATGAGCAGTTCTTC. It translates to CASSPPGASGTYNEQFF.

The chain joins TRBV4-3 to TRBJ2-2; maybe TRBD2 (5 bases). Germline CDR1 and CDR2: LGHNA and YSLEER. V lost 4 bases and J lost 5, with 14 bases in between. The CDR3 runs 15 residues. The CDR3, as DNA: TGCGCCAGCAGCCCCTATACCCCGGGGACCGGGGAGCTGTTTTTT. It codes for CASSPYTPGTGELFF.

The rearrangement joins TRBV9 to TRBJ1-3; maybe TRBD1 (6 bases). This CDR3 has 17 residues. Germline V CDR1 and CDR2: SGDLS, YYNGEE. Trimming pared 3 bases from V and 0 bases from J, leaving 16 bases between. Here the CDR3 reads CASSAPGHPPSGNTIYF. In DNA, the CDR3 is TGTGCCAGCAGCGCTCCGGGACACCCCCCCTCTGGAAACACCATATATTTT.

This chain joins TRBV7-3 and TRBJ1-3; D gene uncertain. CDR1 and CDR2 (germline): SGHTA, FQGTGA. V shed 3 bases and J shed 1 base, with 7 bases lying between them. CDR3 length: 14 residues. The chain's CDR3 is CASSFGGSGNTIYF. CDR3 coding DNA: TGTGCCAGCAGCTTTGGAGGGTCTGGAAACACCATATATTTT.

The chain uses TRBV2 and TRBJ1-2, with no clear D. The V and J ends lost 7 bases and 7 bases respectively, with 16 bases between them. Germline V lookup: CDR1 SNHLY, CDR2 FYNNEI. The CDR3 covers 13 residues. CDR3 protein: CASIYLGPAGYTF. The CDR3 coding sequence is TGTGCCAGCATTTACCTAGGTCCAGCTGGCTACACCTTC.

This clone has just one count. The chain joins TRBV15 to TRBJ2-1, with 9 bases identical to TRBD2. V was clipped by 6 bases and J by 7 bases; unmatched bases: 16. This CDR3 is 17 amino acids long. Germline loops: CDR1 LNHNV, CDR2 YYDKDF (reference sequence). CDR3 coding DNA: TGTGCCACCAGTATACTCCGACTTGGCGGGAGGGGTAATGAGCAGTTCTTC. Its protein product is CATSILRLGGRGNEQFF. The full variable domain, with the rest looked up from reference TRBV15 and TRBJ2-1, is DAMVIQNPRYQVTQFGKPVTLSCSQTLNHNVMYWYQQKSSQAPKLLFHYYDKDFNNEADTPDNFQSRRPNTSFCFLDIRSPGLGDTAMYLCATSILRLGGRGNEQFFGPGTRLTVL.

The gene calls are TRBV5-1 and TRBJ2-1, with 7 bases that match TRBD2. The CDR3 consists of 14 residues. Germline CDR1 is SGHRS and CDR2 is YFSETQ. V shed 3 bases and J 5 bases; nucleotides not matched to a gene: 5. The CDR3 DNA reads TGCGCCAGCAGCTCCAGCGGGGACCACAATGAGCAGTTCTTC. Translation gives CASSSSGDHNEQFF.

The rearrangement links TRBV5-1 to TRBJ1-2; 7 bases map to TRBD1. Per the germline V gene, CDR1 is SGHRS and CDR2 is YFSETQ. This CDR3 is built from 14 residues. V lost 4 bases to trimming and J lost 4 bases; unmatched junction nucleotides: 7. CDR3 sequence (DNA): TGCGCCAGCAGCGCGGACACAGGGGTCTATGGCTACACCTTC. Its protein is CASSADTGVYGYTF.

V gene TRBV10-3 combines with J gene TRBJ2-7; tentative D call: TRBD1 (5 bases). The germline V and J ends were trimmed by 3 bases and 6 bases, with 15 bases remaining between them. The CDR3 contains 14 residues. Germline V gives CDR1 ENHRY, CDR2 SYGVKD. The CDR3 region has the DNA TGTGCCATCAGTGAAGGGAACAGGTTCGCCGAGCAGTACTTC. It encodes CAISEGNRFAEQYF.

The gene calls are TRBV18 and TRBJ1-1; D uncertain. CDR3 length: 13 residues. V lost 5 bases to trimming and J lost 4 bases, with 11 bases between them. CDR1 KGHSH and CDR2 LQKENI come from the germline V gene. CDR3 DNA: TGTGCCAGCTCAGCCTCAACTATCACTGAAGCTTTCTTT. Amino acids: CASSASTITEAFF.

The chain couples TRBV10-3 to TRBJ2-1; weak D call: TRBD1 (5 bases). The CDR3 length is 11 residues. V was pared by 5 bases and J by 7 bases, with 6 bases between. Germline assignment: CDR1 ENHRY and CDR2 SYGVKD. The CDR3 spells CAISQGNEQFF. The CDR3 coding sequence is TGTGCCATCAGTCAGGGTAATGAGCAGTTCTTC.

The chain links TRBV7-6 to TRBJ2-2; D call uncertain. Germline V CDR1 and CDR2: SGHVS, FNYEAQ. This CDR3 contains 14 residues. Trimming shortened V by 2 bases and J by 0 bases, and 4 bases separated the two germline ends. The CDR3 is CASSLQTNTGELFF. The CDR3 region has the DNA TGTGCCAGCAGCTTACAGACGAACACCGGGGAGCTGTTTTTT. The full variable domain, completed using reference TRBV7-6 and TRBJ2-2, is GAGVSQSPRYKVTKRGQDVALRCDPISGHVSLYWYRQALGQGPEFLTYFNYEAQQDKSGLPNDRFSAERPEGSISTLTIQRTEQRDSAMYRCASSLQTNTGELFFGEGSRLTVL.

The chain uses TRBV28 and TRBJ2-5; tentatively, D is TRBD1 (6 bases). Germline CDR1 MDHEN, CDR2 SYDVKM. Trimming removed 4 bases at V and 2 bases at J, with 11 bases between. This CDR3 has 14 amino acids. The CDR3 nucleotides read TGTGCCAGCAGTTCGACAGGTGTACAAGAGACCCAGTACTTC. As protein: CASSSTGVQETQYF.

This clone has more than one count but fewer than ten. The chain has TRBV19 and TRBJ2-7; TRBD2 is a possible D gene (6 bases). Germline loops: CDR1 LNHDA, CDR2 SQIVND (reference sequence). CDR3 length: 15 amino acids. V lost 6 bases to trimming and J lost 2 bases, with 17 bases between them. CDR3: CASRRGVSSTYEQYF. CDR3 nucleotides: TGTGCCAGTAGACGCGGGGTCTCCTCGACCTACGAGCAGTACTTC.

J is TRBJ1-5 and V is TRBV6-1; D is ambiguous. CDR3 length: 12 residues. The V gene's germline CDR1 is MNHNS and CDR2 SASEGT. The V end lost 6 bases, the J end lost 4 bases, and 7 bases lay between the germline ends. CDR3 coding DNA: TGTGCCAGCAGACCCCAGAATCAGCCCCAGCATTTT. This codes for CASRPQNQPQHF.

Worth noting for this clone: The sample carries other DNA sequences with the same CDR3. This chain links TRBV5-1 with TRBJ2-2; no definite D call. Trimming removed 0 bases from V and 0 bases from J, with 6 bases in between. Germline-derived CDR1 and CDR2 are SGHRS and YFSETQ. This CDR3 contains 15 residues. DNA for the CDR3: TGCGCCAGCAGCTTGGACAGCCCGAACACCGGGGAGCTGTTTTTT. It specifies CASSLDSPNTGELFF.

V is TRBV7-9 and J is TRBJ2-7, with D perhaps TRBD1 (6 bases). CDR1 is SEHNR, CDR2 FQNEAQ, per germline (reference sequence). V was pared by 3 bases and J by 2 bases, with 11 bases between. The CDR3 is 14 amino acids. Here the CDR3 reads CASSFQGSTYEQYF. The CDR3 DNA is TGTGCCAGCAGCTTTCAGGGGTCCACCTACGAGCAGTACTTC.

This chain uses TRBV11-1 with TRBJ2-7, with D maybe TRBD1 (6 bases). V lost 5 bases and J lost 3, with 17 bases in between. The CDR3 runs 15 residues. Germline V CDR1 and CDR2: SGHAT, FQDESV (reference sequence). CDR3 residues: CASSPAAGDNYEQYF. In nucleotides, the CDR3 is TGTGCCAGCAGCCCGGCGGCAGGGGACAACTACGAGCAGTACTTC.

The V call is TRBV4-1, the J call TRBJ2-1; D might be TRBD1 (6 bases). CDR1 and CDR2 (germline): MGHRA, YSYEKL. The V end lost 3 bases, the J end lost 5 bases, and 14 bases lay between the germline ends. This CDR3 has 15 amino acids. The DNA for the CDR3 is TGCGCCAGCAGCCAGGGGGCAGGGCCCAACAATGAGCAGTTCTTC. Translating gives CASSQGAGPNNEQFF.

The rearrangement joins TRBV6-1 to TRBJ1-5; 9 nucleotides align to TRBD1. The trim removed 0 bases at V and 6 bases at J, leaving 3 bases unmatched. CDR3 size: 15 residues. In germline, CDR1 is MNHNS, CDR2 SASEGT. In DNA form, the CDR3 reads TGTGCCAGCAGTGAAGCGACAGGGGGTAGTCAGCCCCAGCATTTT. This sequence encodes CASSEATGGSQPQHF.